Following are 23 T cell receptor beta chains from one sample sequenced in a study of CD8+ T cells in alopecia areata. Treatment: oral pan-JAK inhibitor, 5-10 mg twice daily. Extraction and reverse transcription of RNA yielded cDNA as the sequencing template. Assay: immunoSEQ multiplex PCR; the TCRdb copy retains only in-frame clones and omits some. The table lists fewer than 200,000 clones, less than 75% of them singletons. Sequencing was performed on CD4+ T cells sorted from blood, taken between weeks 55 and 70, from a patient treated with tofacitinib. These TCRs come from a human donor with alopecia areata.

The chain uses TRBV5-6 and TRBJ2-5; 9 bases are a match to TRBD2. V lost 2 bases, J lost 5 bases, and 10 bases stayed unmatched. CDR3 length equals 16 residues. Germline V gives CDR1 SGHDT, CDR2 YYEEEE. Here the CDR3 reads CASSFTSGGPGETQYF. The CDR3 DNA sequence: TGTGCCAGCAGCTTCACCAGCGGGGGGCCGGGGGAGACCCAGTACTTC.

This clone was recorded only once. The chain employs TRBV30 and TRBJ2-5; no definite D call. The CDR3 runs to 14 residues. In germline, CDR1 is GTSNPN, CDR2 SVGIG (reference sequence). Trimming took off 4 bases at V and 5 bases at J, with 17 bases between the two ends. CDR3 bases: TGTGCCTGGACCAGGATGATGGTGGGGGAGACCCAGTACTTC. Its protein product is CAWTRMMVGETQYF.

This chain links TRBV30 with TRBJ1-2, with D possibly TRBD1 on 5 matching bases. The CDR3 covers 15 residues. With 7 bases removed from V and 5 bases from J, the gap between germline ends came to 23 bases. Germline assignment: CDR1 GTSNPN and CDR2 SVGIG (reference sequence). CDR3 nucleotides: TGTGCCTCCAGGGAAATCGGGATTTTCGGATATGGCTACACCTTC. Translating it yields CASREIGIFGYGYTF.

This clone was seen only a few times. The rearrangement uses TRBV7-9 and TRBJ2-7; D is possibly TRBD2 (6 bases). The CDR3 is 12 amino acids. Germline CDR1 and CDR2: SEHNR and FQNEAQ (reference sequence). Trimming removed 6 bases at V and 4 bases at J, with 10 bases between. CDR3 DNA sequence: TGTGCCAGCAGTTTTAGCGGTTACGAGCAGTACTTC. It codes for CASSFSGYEQYF.

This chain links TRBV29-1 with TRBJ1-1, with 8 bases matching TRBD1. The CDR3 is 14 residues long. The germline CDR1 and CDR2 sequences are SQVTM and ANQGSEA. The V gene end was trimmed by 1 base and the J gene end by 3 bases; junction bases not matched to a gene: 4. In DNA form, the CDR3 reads TGCAGCGTTGAAGGACGGACAGGGCACACTGAAGCTTTCTTT. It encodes CSVEGRTGHTEAFF.

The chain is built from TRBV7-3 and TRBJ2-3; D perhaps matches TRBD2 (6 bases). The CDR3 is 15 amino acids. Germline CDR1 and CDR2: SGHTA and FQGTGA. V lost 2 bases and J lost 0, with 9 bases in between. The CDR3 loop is CASSLLAASTDTQYF. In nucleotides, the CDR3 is TGTGCCAGCAGCTTATTAGCGGCTAGCACAGATACGCAGTATTTT.

As DNA, the CDR3 is TGTGCCAGCTGCCGGACGCAGCAGGAGACCCAGTACTTC. Its translation is CASCRTQQETQYF. The chain joins TRBV11-2 to TRBJ2-5; D is unclear. There are 13 residues in the CDR3. The V and J ends lost 8 bases and 5 bases respectively, with 15 bases between them. In germline, CDR1 is SGHAT, CDR2 FQNNGV.

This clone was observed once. CDR3 sequence reads: CASSLQGGSQETQYF. Here the CDR3 DNA reads TGTGCCAGCAGCCTCCAGGGGGGCTCGCAAGAGACCCAGTACTTC. The chain joins TRBV2 to TRBJ2-5, with a tentative D call TRBD1 (7 bases). CDR1 SNHLY and CDR2 FYNNEI come from the germline V gene. The CDR3 is made up of 15 amino acids. The germline V and J ends were trimmed by 6 bases and 2 bases, with 16 bases remaining between them.

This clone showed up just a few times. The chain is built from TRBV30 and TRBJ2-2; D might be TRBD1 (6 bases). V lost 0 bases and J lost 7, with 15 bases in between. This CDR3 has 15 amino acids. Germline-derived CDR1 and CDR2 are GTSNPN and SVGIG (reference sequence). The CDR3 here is CAWSVLRRGGGELFF. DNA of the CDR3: TGTGCCTGGAGTGTACTGCGCAGGGGCGGCGGGGAGCTGTTTTTT.

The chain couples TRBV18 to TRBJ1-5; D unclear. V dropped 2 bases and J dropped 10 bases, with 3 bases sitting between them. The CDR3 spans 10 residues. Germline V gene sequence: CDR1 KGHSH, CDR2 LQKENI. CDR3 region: CASSPIPQHF. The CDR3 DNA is TGTGCCAGCTCACCAATCCCCCAGCATTTT.

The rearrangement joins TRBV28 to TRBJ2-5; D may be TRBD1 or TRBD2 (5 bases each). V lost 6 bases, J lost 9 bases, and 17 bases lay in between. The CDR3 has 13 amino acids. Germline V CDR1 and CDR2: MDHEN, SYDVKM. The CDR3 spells CASSPPSLGAQYF. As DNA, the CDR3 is TGTGCCAGCAGCCCCCCCAGCCTGGGGGCCCAGTACTTC.

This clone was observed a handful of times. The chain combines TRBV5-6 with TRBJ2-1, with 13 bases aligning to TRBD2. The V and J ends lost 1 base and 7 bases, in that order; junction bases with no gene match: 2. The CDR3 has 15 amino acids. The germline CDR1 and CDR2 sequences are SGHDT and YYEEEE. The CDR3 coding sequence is TGTGCCAGCAGCTTGACGGGACTAGCGGGAAATGAGCAGTTCTTC. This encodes CASSLTGLAGNEQFF.

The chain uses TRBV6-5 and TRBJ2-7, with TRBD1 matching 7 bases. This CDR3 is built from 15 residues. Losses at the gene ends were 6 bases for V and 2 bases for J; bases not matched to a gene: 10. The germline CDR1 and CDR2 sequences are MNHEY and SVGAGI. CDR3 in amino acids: CASSQHRDRTYEQYF. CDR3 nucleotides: TGTGCCAGCAGCCAACACCGGGACAGAACCTACGAGCAGTACTTC.

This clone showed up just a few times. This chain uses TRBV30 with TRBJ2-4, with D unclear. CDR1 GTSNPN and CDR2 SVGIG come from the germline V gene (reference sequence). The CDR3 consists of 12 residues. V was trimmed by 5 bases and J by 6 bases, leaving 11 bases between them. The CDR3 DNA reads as TGTGCCTGGGGCCTCGTGGGAAACATTCAGTACTTC. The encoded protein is CAWGLVGNIQYF. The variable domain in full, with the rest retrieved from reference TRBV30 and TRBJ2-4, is SQTIHQWPATLVQPVGSPLSLECTVEGTSNPNLYWYRQAAGRGLQLLFYSVGIGQISSEVPQNLSASRPQDRQFILSSKKLLLSDSGFYLCAWGLVGNIQYFGAGTRLSVL.

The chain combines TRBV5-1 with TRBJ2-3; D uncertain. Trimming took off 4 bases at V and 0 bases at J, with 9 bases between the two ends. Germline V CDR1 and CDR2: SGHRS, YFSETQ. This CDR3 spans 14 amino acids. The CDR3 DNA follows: TGCGCCAGCAGCCCGAGATCTAGCACAGATACGCAGTATTTT. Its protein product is CASSPRSSTDTQYF. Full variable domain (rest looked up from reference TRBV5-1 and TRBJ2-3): KAGVTQTPRYLIKTRGQQVTLSCSPISGHRSVSWYQQTPGQGLQFLFEYFSETQRNKGNFPGRFSGRQFSNSRSEMNVSTLELGDSALYLCASSPRSSTDTQYFGPGTRLTVL.

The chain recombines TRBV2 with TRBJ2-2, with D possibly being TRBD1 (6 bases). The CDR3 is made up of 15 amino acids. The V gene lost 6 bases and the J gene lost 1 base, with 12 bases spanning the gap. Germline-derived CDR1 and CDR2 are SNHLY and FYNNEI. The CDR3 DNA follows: TGTGCCAGCAGGCCCGGGACACTGAACACCGGGGAGCTGTTTTTT. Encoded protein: CASRPGTLNTGELFF.

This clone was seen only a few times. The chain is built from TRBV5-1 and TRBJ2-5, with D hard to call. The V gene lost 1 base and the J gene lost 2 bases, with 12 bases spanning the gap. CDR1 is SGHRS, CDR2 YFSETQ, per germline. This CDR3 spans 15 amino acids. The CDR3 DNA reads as TGCGCCAGCAGCTTGTATCCCGCCAGTCAAGAGACCCAGTACTTC. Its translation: CASSLYPASQETQYF.

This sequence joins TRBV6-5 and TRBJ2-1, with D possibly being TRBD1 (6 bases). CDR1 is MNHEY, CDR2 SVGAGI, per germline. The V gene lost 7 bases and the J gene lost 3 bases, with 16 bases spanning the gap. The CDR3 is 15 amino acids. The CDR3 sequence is CASTPQGYHYNEQFF. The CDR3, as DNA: TGTGCCAGCACCCCACAGGGATACCACTACAATGAGCAGTTCTTC.

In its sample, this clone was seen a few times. The CDR3 sequence is CASSQVTSGAQETQYF. The CDR3 nucleotides read TGTGCCAGCAGCCAAGTTACTAGCGGGGCCCAAGAGACCCAGTACTTC. The chain has TRBV4-2 and TRBJ2-5, with 10 bases lining up with TRBD2. The CDR3 is 16 amino acids. V was clipped by 1 base and J by 1 base; unmatched bases: 3. CDR1 is LGHNA and CDR2 is YNFKEQ in the germline V gene.

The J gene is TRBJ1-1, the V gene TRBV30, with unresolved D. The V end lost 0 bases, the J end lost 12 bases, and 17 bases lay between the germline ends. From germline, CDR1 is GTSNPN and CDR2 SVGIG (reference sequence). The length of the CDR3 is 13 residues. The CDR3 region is CAWSVRRESKPFF. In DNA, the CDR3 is TGTGCCTGGAGTGTACGTCGGGAGTCGAAACCTTTCTTT. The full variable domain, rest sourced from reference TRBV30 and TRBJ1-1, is SQTIHQWPATLVQPVGSPLSLECTVEGTSNPNLYWYRQAAGRGLQLLFYSVGIGQISSEVPQNLSASRPQDRQFILSSKKLLLSDSGFYLCAWSVRRESKPFFGQGTRLTVV.

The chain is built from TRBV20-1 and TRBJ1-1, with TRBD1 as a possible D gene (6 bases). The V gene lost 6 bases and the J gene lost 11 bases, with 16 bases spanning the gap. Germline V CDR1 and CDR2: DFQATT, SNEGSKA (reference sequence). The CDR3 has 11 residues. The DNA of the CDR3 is TGCAGTGCACAGACTCAGGGGCCGGCTTTCTTT. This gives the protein CSAQTQGPAFF.

DNA of the CDR3: TGTGCCATCAGTGACCCAAAGGGGACTGAAGCTTTCTTT. Its protein product is CAISDPKGTEAFF. The J gene is TRBJ1-1, the V gene TRBV10-3; tentative D call: TRBD1 (5 bases). The germline V and J ends were trimmed by 3 bases and 5 bases, with 10 bases remaining between them. The CDR3 loop spans 13 amino acids. The germline CDR1 and CDR2 sequences are ENHRY and SYGVKD.

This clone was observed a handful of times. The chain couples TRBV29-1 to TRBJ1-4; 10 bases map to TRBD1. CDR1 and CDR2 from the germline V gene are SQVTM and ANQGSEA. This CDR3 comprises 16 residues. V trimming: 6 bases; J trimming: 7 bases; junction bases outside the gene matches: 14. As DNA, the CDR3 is TGCAGCGTGGCCGGGACAGGGGCCGGCGCTGGTGAAAAACTGTTTTTT. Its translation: CSVAGTGAGAGEKLFF.